The rows below give T cell receptor beta chains drawn from one sample of a study of OX40 agonist ivuxolimab in advanced cancers. The method was immunoSEQ multiplex PCR; TCRdb's version includes in-frame clones alone and lacks a portion of them. The sample contains roughly 72,000 clones, roughly 93% of which appear only once. The sequenced sample was CD4+ or CD8+ T cells sorted from blood, obtained in a trial of the OX40 agonist ivuxolimab. Every receptor here comes from an adult with an advanced solid tumor such as melanoma, head and neck, liver or kidney cancer. Each CDR3 is given with its conserved first and last residue. Fields, in order: J gene, V gene, clone size, D gene, CDR3 DNA, CDR3 protein. A D gene is named only where the DNA matches it firmly. Size is omitted from some rows. Given values are once, few, many or a class for expanded clones.

TRBJ2-1 TRBV4-3 NA NA TGCGCCAGCAGTCCAGCCGGACCCCCCAATGAGCAGTTCTTC CASSPAGPPNEQFF
TRBJ1-1 TRBV18 NA NA TGTGCCAGCTCACCCCCTTGGGACACTGAAGCTTTCTTT CASSPPWDTEAFF
TRBJ1-2 TRBV7-9 NA TRBD1 TGTGCCAGCAGCCACCTATTGGGGACAGGGGAAGAGGGCTACACCTTC CASSHLLGTGEEGYTF
TRBJ2-1 TRBV4-3 NA NA TGCGCCAGCAGCCAAGATACGCAGGCTGGTGAGCAGTTCTTC CASSQDTQAGEQFF
TRBJ2-7 TRBV4-3 NA NA TGCGCCAGCAGCCAAGATCGGGGCCGACAGGCCTACGAGCAGTACTTC CASSQDRGRQAYEQYF
TRBJ2-5 TRBV28 few NA TGTGCCAGCAGGGCGCAAGAGACCCAGTACTTC CASRAQETQYF
TRBJ2-7 TRBV11-2 NA NA TGTGCCAGCAGCTTAGAGGTAGTTACCTCCTACGAGCAGTACTTC CASSLEVVTSYEQYF
TRBJ2-7 TRBV28 NA NA TGTGCCAGCAGACCTAACTCCAGGGGTAGCTCCTACGAGCAGTACTTC CASRPNSRGSSYEQYF
TRBJ1-2 TRBV28 NA NA TGTGCCAGCAGGCAGAGAACTCATAACTATGGCTACACCTTC CASRQRTHNYGYTF
TRBJ2-4 TRBV28 once NA TGTGCCAGAAGTTCCCGGGACACTACATGCAAAAACATTCAGTACTTC CARSSRDTTCKNIQYF
TRBJ2-7 TRBV29-1 once NA TGCAGCGTTGAAGTTCCCCTTTTCAATCGCGAGCAGTACTTC CSVEVPLFNREQYF
TRBJ1-5 TRBV27 NA TRBD1 TGTGCCAGCAGCTGGACAGGGGATTATCAGCCCCAGCATTTT CASSWTGDYQPQHF
TRBJ1-6 TRBV19 NA NA TGTGCCAGCACCCCATGGGACGGCTATAATTCACCCCTCCACTTT CASTPWDGYNSPLHF
TRBJ2-3 TRBV4-3 NA TRBD2 TGCGCCAGCAGCCAGGGGGACTATTCCACAGATACGCAGTATTTT CASSQGDYSTDTQYF
TRBJ1-4 TRBV5-6 NA NA TGTGCCAGCAGCAGAACTACATGGGTTAATGAAAAACTGTTTTTT CASSRTTWVNEKLFF
TRBJ2-1 TRBV5-6 once TRBD2 TGTGCCAGCAGCTGGGAGGGTGAGCCCTACAATGAGCAGTTCTTC CASSWEGEPYNEQFF
TRBJ2-5 TRBV13 NA NA TGTGCCAGCAGCGGCCGACGGTCTTCCCAGTACTTC CASSGRRSSQYF
TRBJ2-7 TRBV4-1 NA NA TGCGCCAGCAGCCAAGAGGGGGGACGGGGGATCTCCTACGAGCAGTACTTC CASSQEGGRGISYEQYF
TRBJ2-2 TRBV25-1 NA NA TGTGCCAGCAGTGCCGGGGAGCTGTTTTTT CASSAGELFF
TRBJ1-6 TRBV7-9 NA NA TGTGCCAGCAGCTTAGCTGGACAGATTAACAATTCACCCCTCCACTTT CASSLAGQINNSPLHF
TRBJ2-7 TRBV6-5 NA NA TGTGCCAGCAGTTACTGGCCCTACGAGCAGTACTTC CASSYWPYEQYF
TRBJ1-2 TRBV10-3 NA NA TGTGCCATCAGGGTGGGGGACTATGGCTACACCTTC CAIRVGDYGYTF
TRBJ2-7 TRBV15 NA TRBD2 TGTGCCACCAGCAGGGAACCCACTAGCGCCTACGAGCAGTACTTC CATSREPTSAYEQYF
TRBJ1-2 TRBV5-6 NA NA TGTGCCAGCAGCTTGGTTCCCGAGCGGGGCTACACCTTC CASSLVPERGYTF
TRBJ2-7 TRBV4-1 NA NA TGCGCCAGCAGCCAAGCTAGAGGCGAGCAGTACTTC CASSQARGEQYF
TRBJ1-1 TRBV19 NA NA TGTGCCAGTCCTCAGGGCGCTTTCTTT CASPQGAFF
TRBJ1-2 TRBV7-9 NA TRBD1 TGTGCCAGCAGCCCGAATACAATACAGGGGGCGTTTGGCTACACCTTC CASSPNTIQGAFGYTF
TRBJ1-1 TRBV11-3 NA NA TGTGCCAGCAGCTTTGTGGGGGACACTGAAGCTTTCTTT CASSFVGDTEAFF
TRBJ2-7 TRBV5-8 NA NA TGTGCCAGCACCATGTCTTCCTACGAGCAGTACTTC CASTMSSYEQYF
TRBJ2-7 TRBV28 NA TRBD1 TGTGCCAGCAGCTTATTCCTTGGACAGGGCGAACTCACGCCTGACGAGCAGTACTTC CASSLFLGQGELTPDEQYF
TRBJ2-7 TRBV19 NA NA TGTGCCAGTAGCCCCAGGGGACACGGGGCCTACGAGCAGTACTTC CASSPRGHGAYEQYF
TRBJ1-5 TRBV5-1 NA NA TGCGCCAGCAGTCATGGGCTGGGGGCCATCAGCAATCAGCCCCAGCATTTT CASSHGLGAISNQPQHF
TRBJ2-1 TRBV4-3 NA TRBD2 TGCGCCAGCAGCCAAGATACGGGACTAGGCTACAATGAGCAGTTCTTC CASSQDTGLGYNEQFF
TRBJ1-2 TRBV27 NA NA TGTGCCAGCAGTTTCTGGCCTCAGGATCGTGGCTACACCTTC CASSFWPQDRGYTF
TRBJ2-3 TRBV27 NA TRBD1 TGTGCCAGCAGTCCAATAGGACAGGGGGGCACAGATACGCAGTATTTT CASSPIGQGGTDTQYF
TRBJ2-5 TRBV5-4 NA NA TGTGCCACACGTCCGGTGGGAGAAGAGACCCAGTACTTC CATRPVGEETQYF
TRBJ2-7 TRBV19 NA NA TGTGCCAGTAGTATCGGTACAGGGTACGCCTACGAGCAGTACTTC CASSIGTGYAYEQYF
TRBJ2-5 TRBV10-2 NA NA TGCGCCAGCAGTGTGGCGGGAATGCAAGAGACCCAGTACTTC CASSVAGMQETQYF
TRBJ1-4 TRBV9 NA NA TGTGCCAGCAGCGTAACGGGCAGGACAGCAAATGAAAAACTGTTTTTT CASSVTGRTANEKLFF
TRBJ2-1 TRBV6-5 NA NA TGTGCCAGCAGTTCCGGCGTGGCTTACAATGAGCAGTTCTTC CASSSGVAYNEQFF
TRBJ2-1 TRBV9 NA NA TGTGCCAGCAGCGGACCGGGCCTATGGGATGAGCAGTTCTTC CASSGPGLWDEQFF
TRBJ1-2 TRBV27 NA TRBD1 TGTGCCAGCAGCCCGGGACAGGGCTATGGCTACACCTTC CASSPGQGYGYTF
TRBJ2-7 TRBV4-3 NA NA TGCGCCAGCAGCCAAGATGGGTGGGGTAGCGACGAGCAGTACTTC CASSQDGWGSDEQYF
TRBJ2-1 TRBV2 NA TRBD1 TGTGCCAGCAGGTCCGGGGACAGCTCCTACAATGAGCAGTTCTTC CASRSGDSSYNEQFF
TRBJ2-7 TRBV2 NA TRBD2 TGTGCCAGCAGCCAAAGGGCTAGCGGGGCGCTGTACGAGCAGTACTTC CASSQRASGALYEQYF
TRBJ2-1 TRBV4-1 NA NA TGCGCCAGCCAGTGGGAGAGCTCCTACAATGAGCAGTTCTTC CASQWESSYNEQFF
TRBJ1-1 TRBV6-5 NA NA TGTGCCAGCAGCCCCCGAGCAGTTCCCACTGAAGCTTTCTTT CASSPRAVPTEAFF
TRBJ2-7 TRBV4-3 NA NA TGCGCCAGCAGCCAAGAAAACAGGGTCTACGAGCAGTACTTC CASSQENRVYEQYF
TRBJ2-5 TRBV29-1 NA NA TGCAGCCTTACGAGGCAGGAAGAGACCCAGTACTTC CSLTRQEETQYF